This TCR beta chain derives from a study of blood T cell repertoires in COVID-19. Study-wide background: Sites in the United States, Italy and Spain provided acute and convalescent COVID-19 samples.

The authors' processing: Estimation of nucleated cell counts relied on the amplification of reference gene primers. Method: immunoSEQ multiplex PCR; TCRdb's copy keeps in-frame clones and lacks some. D and trimming come from the DNA, and the V and J calls and clone size come from that table. This sample has about 300,000 clones, with roughly 90% found just once. With 4 bases removed from V and 8 bases from J, the gap between germline ends came to 19 bases. CDR3 length equals 15 residues. Looked up from germline, CDR1 is SGHTS and CDR2 is YDEGEE. This clonotype originated in a woman aged 30 to 39 with COVID-19, enrolled during active disease. The chain joins TRBV5-8 to TRBJ2-1, with TRBD1 as a possible D gene (6 bases). Specimen: peripheral blood. Here the CDR3 DNA reads TGTGCCAGCAGCCGAAGGGGGTTGAGCGCGGATGAGCAGTTCTTC. Its translation: CASSRRGLSADEQFF.